These T cell receptor beta chains were read from a single sample in a study of blood T cells in healthy people across ages. Each CDR3 protein is one row after TCRdb ran MiXCR on the 5' RACE reads. The table lists roughly 1.5 million distinct CDR3 sequences, around 40% of them singletons. Material: blood. All receptors come from a woman in her late teens or twenties in good health. Both conserved end residues are part of each CDR3. D genes are given only for firm matches. Clone size appears in some rows only: once, few, many, or a class for an expanded clone.

V gene,CDR3 length,J gene,clone size,D gene,CDR3 protein,CDR3 DNA
TRBV20-1,15,TRBJ2-3,once,.,CSASRLATNADTQYF,TGCAGTGCTAGTAGGCTAGCGACGAACGCGGATACGCAGTATTTT
TRBV2,14,TRBJ1-5,few,.,CASRGDSTNQPQHF,TGTGCCAGCAGAGGGGACTCCACGAATCAGCCCCAGCATTTT
TRBV20-1,14,TRBJ2-1,few,TRBD1,CSVLTGNSYNEQFF,TGCAGTGTTCTGACAGGGAACTCCTACAATGAGCAGTTCTTC
TRBV5-1,15,TRBJ2-1,few,.,CASSLQGKSYNEQFF,TGCGCCAGCAGCTTACAGGGAAAGTCCTACAATGAGCAGTTCTTC
TRBV27,13,TRBJ2-4,.,.,CASSPGPSIIQYF,TGTGCCAGCAGTCCGGGGCCTAGCATCATTCAGTACTTC
TRBV7-9,14,TRBJ2-3,.,.,CASSPIGVGDTQYF,TGTGCCAGCAGCCCGATCGGGGTGGGAGATACGCAGTATTTT
TRBV12-3/TRBV12-4,14,TRBJ1-5,.,.,CASSLGTARQPQHF,TGTGCCAGCAGTTTGGGCACTGCGAGACAGCCCCAGCATTTT
TRBV28,12,TRBJ2-1,.,.,CASSPVYKEQFF,TGTGCCAGCAGTCCCGTCTACAAGGAGCAGTTCTTC
TRBV5-1,15,TRBJ1-2,few,TRBD1,CASSPIRGQHYGYTF,TGCGCCAGCAGCCCAATTCGGGGACAGCATTATGGCTACACCTTC
TRBV7-2,15,TRBJ2-4,.,TRBD1,CASSLVGTGLDIQYF,TGTGCCAGCAGCTTAGTTGGGACAGGGTTAGACATTCAGTACTTC
TRBV3-1,15,TRBJ2-7,.,TRBD1,CASSRRQGVFDEQYF,TGTGCCAGCAGCCGCCGACAGGGGGTGTTCGACGAGCAGTACTTC
TRBV6-6,16,TRBJ1-3,.,TRBD1,CASRDTTGGSGNTIYF,TGTGCCAGCAGGGATACGACAGGGGGCTCTGGAAACACCATATATTTT
TRBV5-1,13,TRBJ2-1,few,.,CASRASSANEQFF,TGCGCCAGCAGGGCTAGCAGTGCCAATGAGCAGTTCTTC
TRBV10-3,12,TRBJ2-3,few,.,CAISRETDTQYF,TGTGCCATCAGCAGGGAGACAGATACGCAGTATTTT
TRBV12-3/TRBV12-4,12,TRBJ2-5,.,.,CASTRGQETQYF,TGTGCCTCAACTCGGGGCCAGGAGACCCAGTACTTC
TRBV20-1,16,TRBJ1-4,.,TRBD1,CSASDRGAATNEKLFF,TGCAGTGCTAGCGACAGGGGCGCCGCAACTAATGAAAAACTGTTTTTT
TRBV24-1,15,TRBJ2-3,.,TRBD2,CATSDLTSGADTQYF,TGTGCCACCAGTGATTTAACGAGCGGGGCAGATACGCAGTATTTT
TRBV5-1,14,TRBJ2-7,.,.,CASSWFAGSYEQYF,TGCGCCAGCAGCTGGTTCGCGGGGTCCTACGAGCAGTACTTC
TRBV4-3,17,TRBJ2-3,.,TRBD2,CASSHPPQAGVIDTQYF,TGCGCCAGCAGCCACCCACCACAAGCGGGAGTGATAGATACGCAGTATTTT
TRBV4-3,16,TRBJ2-1,.,TRBD1,CASSPSGGGWTNEQFF,TGCGCCAGCAGCCCATCAGGGGGCGGGTGGACGAATGAGCAGTTCTTC
TRBV12-3/TRBV12-4,14,TRBJ2-5,.,.,CASSSPLGEETQYF,TGTGCCAGCAGTTCGCCGCTGGGGGAAGAGACCCAGTACTTC
TRBV2,16,TRBJ1-5,.,TRBD1,CASSTGTGVSNQPQHF,TGTGCCAGCAGCACCGGGACAGGGGTGAGCAATCAGCCCCAGCATTTT
TRBV9,15,TRBJ2-1,many,TRBD2,CASSVSGAFYNEQFF,TGTGCCAGCAGCGTTAGCGGGGCCTTCTACAATGAGCAGTTCTTC
TRBV4-1,15,TRBJ1-1,.,.,CASSQVAQGSTEAFF,TGCGCCAGCAGCCAAGTGGCTCAGGGTAGTACTGAAGCTTTCTTT
TRBV5-1,14,TRBJ2-1,few,.,CASSLDTAYNEQFF,TGCGCCAGCAGCTTGGACACGGCCTACAATGAGCAGTTCTTC
TRBV29-1,11,TRBJ1-1,.,TRBD1,CSVQYRGPAFF,TGCAGCGTCCAATACAGGGGTCCAGCTTTCTTT
TRBV10-3,14,TRBJ2-5,many,.,CAISDAGTKETQYF,TGTGCCATCAGTGACGCCGGGACAAAAGAGACCCAGTACTTC
TRBV7-9,15,TRBJ2-1,.,TRBD2,CASSLALAGPSRQFF,TGTGCCAGCAGCTTAGCGTTAGCGGGCCCGTCGAGGCAGTTCTTC
TRBV4-3,14,TRBJ2-7,.,.,CASSQDNGMYEQYF,TGCGCCAGCAGCCAAGATAACGGGATGTACGAGCAGTACTTC
TRBV7-2,14,TRBJ2-7,.,.,CASSLTPGVYEQYF,TGTGCCAGCAGCCTCACACCAGGGGTATACGAGCAGTACTTC
TRBV5-6,15,TRBJ2-1,.,TRBD2,CASSLYPSGGGEQFF,TGTGCCAGCAGCTTGTATCCTAGCGGGGGTGGCGAGCAGTTCTTC
TRBV12-3/TRBV12-4,14,TRBJ2-7,.,TRBD1,CASTWDRVSYEQYF,TGTGCCAGCACTTGGGACAGGGTGTCCTACGAGCAGTACTTC
TRBV29-1,12,TRBJ2-1,many,.,CSVGGWRNEQFF,TGCAGCGTTGGGGGCTGGCGGAATGAGCAGTTCTTC
TRBV18,14,TRBJ1-2,.,.,CASSRVDGNYGYTF,TGTGCCAGCTCACGGGTCGATGGAAACTATGGCTACACCTTC
TRBV7-6,18,TRBJ2-1,few,.,CASSLVGGPWSSYNEQFF,TGTGCCAGCAGCTTAGTTGGTGGACCCTGGAGCTCCTACAATGAGCAGTTCTTC
TRBV5-1,14,TRBJ2-5,.,.,CASSLTDFYNEQYF,TGCGCCAGCAGCCTGACGGATTTCTACAATGAGCAGTACTTC
TRBV7-8,15,TRBJ1-5,few,TRBD1,CASSPSSDRNQPQHF,TGTGCCAGCAGCCCATCATCGGACAGGAATCAGCCCCAGCATTTT
TRBV11-1,21,TRBJ2-1,.,TRBD2,CASSFLFTSGRVPLFYNEQFF,TGTGCCAGCAGCTTCCTCTTTACTAGCGGGAGGGTCCCCCTCTTCTACAATGAGCAGTTCTTC
TRBV6-5,14,TRBJ2-1,.,.,CASRPIAGSHEQFF,TGTGCCAGCAGACCCATCGCTGGGTCCCATGAGCAGTTCTTC
TRBV2,13,TRBJ1-2,.,TRBD1,CASTGGANYGYTF,TGTGCCAGCACAGGGGGCGCGAACTATGGCTACACCTTC
TRBV7-2,15,TRBJ1-2,many,.,CASSPQGLANYGYTF,TGTGCCAGCAGCCCTCAGGGTCTGGCTAACTATGGCTACACCTTC
TRBV7-8,12,TRBJ2-7,.,.,CASSSLRNEQYF,TGTGCCAGCAGCTCCCTCCGTAACGAGCAGTACTTC
TRBV10-3,13,TRBJ2-7,many,TRBD2,CAIRPSGSYEQYF,TGTGCCATCAGGCCTAGCGGGAGTTACGAGCAGTACTTC
TRBV20-1,13,TRBJ2-7,.,.,CSAPLAPTYEQYF,TGCAGTGCTCCCTTAGCGCCCACCTACGAGCAGTACTTC
TRBV7-2,16,TRBJ2-5,.,TRBD2,CASSFRTSKMQETQYF,TGTGCCAGCAGCTTCCGGACTAGCAAGATGCAAGAGACCCAGTACTTC
TRBV29-1,15,TRBJ1-2,.,TRBD1,CSAIPGEGARNGYTF,TGCAGCGCTATCCCCGGGGAGGGGGCACGCAATGGCTACACCTTC
TRBV4-1,15,TRBJ2-1,.,.,CASKPGAYSYNGQFF,TGCGCCAGCAAACCAGGGGCATACTCCTACAATGGGCAGTTCTTC
TRBV7-2,15,TRBJ1-1,.,TRBD1,CASSLTTGRNTEAFF,TGTGCCAGCAGCCTTACGACAGGGAGGAACACTGAAGCTTTCTTT
TRBV6-1,15,TRBJ2-2,few,TRBD2,CASITSGGSAGELFF,TGTGCCAGCATAACCTCCGGGGGGTCCGCCGGGGAGCTGTTTTTT
TRBV29-1,14,TRBJ1-5,.,TRBD1,CSVVPTGVDQPQHF,TGCAGCGTTGTACCGACAGGGGTGGACCAGCCCCAGCATTTT
TRBV25-1,18,TRBJ1-6,.,TRBD1,CASGDRPGGYTYNSPLHF,TGTGCCAGCGGCGACAGGCCAGGGGGGTACACCTATAATTCACCCCTCCACTTT
TRBV4-1,17,TRBJ2-7,.,.,CASSQVSILADSYEQYF,TGCGCCAGCAGCCAAGTTTCTATTTTGGCGGACTCCTACGAGCAGTACTTC
TRBV3-1,15,TRBJ2-1,many,.,CASSQPGRYYNEQFF,TGTGCCAGCAGCCAGCCGGGACGTTACTACAATGAGCAGTTCTTC
TRBV25-1,12,TRBJ2-3,few,.,CASTEGQRAQYF,TGTGCCAGCACCGAAGGCCAAAGGGCGCAGTATTTT